This entry features one T cell receptor beta chain sequence. Its antigen remains unknown. The data were taken from a study of shared clonotypes between healthy human individuals. Study-wide findings and caveats: When naive CD4 clonotypes were compared across a few donors, 4% to 6.5% were shared.

V was cut by 7 bases and J by 4 bases, with 7 bases left in between. The germline V gene encodes CDR1 MNHNS and CDR2 SASEGT. The CDR3 totals 11 residues. Terminally differentiated effector memory CD45RA+ cells were left out of the naive CD8 fraction, which was CD45RO-negative and positively selected for CCR7. Sequencing was performed with immunoSEQ multiplex PCR; in TCRdb, only in-frame clones are kept and a portion is missing. The table lists around 2.1 million clones, approximately 94% of them singletons. The material sequenced was naive CD8+ T cells from PBMCs. The genes are TRBV6-1 and TRBJ1-1, with no clear D. This TCR came from a man between 18 and 35 years old in good health. Some clones in this sample may be carry-over from other donors' samples. The CDR3 loop is CASTQSTEAFF. CDR3 sequence (DNA): TGTGCCAGCACACAATCCACTGAAGCTTTCTTT.